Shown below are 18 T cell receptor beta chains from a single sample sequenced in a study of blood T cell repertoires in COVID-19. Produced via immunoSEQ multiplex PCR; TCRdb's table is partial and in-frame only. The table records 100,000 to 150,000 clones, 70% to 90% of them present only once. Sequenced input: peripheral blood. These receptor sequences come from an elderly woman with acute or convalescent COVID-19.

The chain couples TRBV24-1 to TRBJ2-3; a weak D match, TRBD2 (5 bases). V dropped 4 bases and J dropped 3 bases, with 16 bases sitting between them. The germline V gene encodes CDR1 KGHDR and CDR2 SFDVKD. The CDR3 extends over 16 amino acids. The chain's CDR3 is CATSDPSGGGTDTQYF. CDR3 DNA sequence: TGTGCCACCAGTGACCCCAGCGGAGGCGGAACAGATACGCAGTATTTT.

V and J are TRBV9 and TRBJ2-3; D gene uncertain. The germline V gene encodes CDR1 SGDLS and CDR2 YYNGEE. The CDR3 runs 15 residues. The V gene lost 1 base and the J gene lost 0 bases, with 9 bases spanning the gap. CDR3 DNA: TGTGCCAGCAGCGTAATGGAGAGTAGCACAGATACGCAGTATTTT. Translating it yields CASSVMESSTDTQYF.

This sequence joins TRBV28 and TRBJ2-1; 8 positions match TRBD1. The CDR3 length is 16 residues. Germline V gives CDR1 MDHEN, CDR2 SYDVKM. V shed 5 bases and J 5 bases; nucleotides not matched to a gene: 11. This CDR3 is CASSPPPGQVHNEQFF. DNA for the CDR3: TGTGCCAGCAGTCCCCCCCCGGGACAGGTCCACAATGAGCAGTTCTTC.

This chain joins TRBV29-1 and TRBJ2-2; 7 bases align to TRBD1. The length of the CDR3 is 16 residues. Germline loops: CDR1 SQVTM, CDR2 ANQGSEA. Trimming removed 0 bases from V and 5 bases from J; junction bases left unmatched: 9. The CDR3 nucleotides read TGCAGCGTTGAAGATCTTCGTACAGGGGCTACCGGGGAGCTGTTTTTT. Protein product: CSVEDLRTGATGELFF.

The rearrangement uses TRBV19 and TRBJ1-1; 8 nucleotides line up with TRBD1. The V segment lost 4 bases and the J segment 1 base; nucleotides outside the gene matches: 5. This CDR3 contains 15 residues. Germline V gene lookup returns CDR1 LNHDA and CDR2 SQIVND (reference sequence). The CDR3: CASSNPGGWNTEAFF. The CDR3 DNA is TGTGCCAGTAGTAATCCAGGGGGCTGGAACACTGAAGCTTTCTTT.

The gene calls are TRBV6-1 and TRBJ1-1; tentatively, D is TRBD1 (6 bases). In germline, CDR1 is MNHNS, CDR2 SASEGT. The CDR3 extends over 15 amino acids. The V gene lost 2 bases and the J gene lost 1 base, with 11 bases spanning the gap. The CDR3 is CASSELPGQNTEAFF. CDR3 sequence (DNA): TGTGCCAGCAGTGAACTACCGGGACAGAACACTGAAGCTTTCTTT.

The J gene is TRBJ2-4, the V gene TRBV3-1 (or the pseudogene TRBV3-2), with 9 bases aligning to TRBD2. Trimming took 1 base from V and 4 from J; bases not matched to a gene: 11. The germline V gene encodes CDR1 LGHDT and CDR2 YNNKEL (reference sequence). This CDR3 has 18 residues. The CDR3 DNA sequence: TGTGCCAGCAGCCAAGCCTTCCCTCAGGCGGGAGGGAAAAACATTCAGTACTTC. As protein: CASSQAFPQAGGKNIQYF.

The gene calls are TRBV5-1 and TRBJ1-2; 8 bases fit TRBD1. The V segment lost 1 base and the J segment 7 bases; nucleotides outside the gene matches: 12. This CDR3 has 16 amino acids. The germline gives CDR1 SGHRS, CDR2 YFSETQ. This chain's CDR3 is CASSLWGGQGRAGYTF. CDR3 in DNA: TGCGCCAGCAGCTTGTGGGGAGGACAGGGAAGGGCTGGCTACACCTTC.

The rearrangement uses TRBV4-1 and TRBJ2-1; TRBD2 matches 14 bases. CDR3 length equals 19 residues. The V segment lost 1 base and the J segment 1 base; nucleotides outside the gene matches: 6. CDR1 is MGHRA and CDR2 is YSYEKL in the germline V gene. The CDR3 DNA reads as TGCGCCAGCAGCCAAGCGGGACTAGCGGGGGCCGAATCCTACAATGAGCAGTTCTTC. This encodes CASSQAGLAGAESYNEQFF.

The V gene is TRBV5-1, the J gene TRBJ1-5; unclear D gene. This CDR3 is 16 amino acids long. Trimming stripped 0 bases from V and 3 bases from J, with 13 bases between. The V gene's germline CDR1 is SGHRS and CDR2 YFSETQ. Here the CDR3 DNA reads TGCGCCAGCAGCTTGGAGCCCGTGGGCAACAATCAGCCCCAGCATTTT. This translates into CASSLEPVGNNQPQHF.

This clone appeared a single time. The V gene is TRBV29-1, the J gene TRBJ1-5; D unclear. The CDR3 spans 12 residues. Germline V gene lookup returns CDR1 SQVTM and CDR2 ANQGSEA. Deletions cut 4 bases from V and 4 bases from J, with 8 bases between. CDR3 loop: CSVGAANQPQHF. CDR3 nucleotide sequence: TGCAGCGTTGGGGCAGCTAATCAGCCCCAGCATTTT.

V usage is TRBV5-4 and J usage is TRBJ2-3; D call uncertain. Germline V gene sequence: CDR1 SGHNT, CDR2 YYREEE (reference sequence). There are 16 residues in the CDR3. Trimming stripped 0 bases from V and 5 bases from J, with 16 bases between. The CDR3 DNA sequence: TGTGCCAGCAGCTTGGATCAGATAGGCTCAGGAGATACGCAGTATTTT. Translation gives CASSLDQIGSGDTQYF.

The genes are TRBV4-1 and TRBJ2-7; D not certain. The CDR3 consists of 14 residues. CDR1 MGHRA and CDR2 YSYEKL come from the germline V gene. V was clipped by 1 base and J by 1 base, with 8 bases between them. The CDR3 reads CASSQALGSYEQYF. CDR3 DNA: TGCGCCAGCAGCCAAGCCCTAGGTTCCTACGAGCAGTACTTC.

The CDR3 sequence is CASSLDGRGPKGETQYF. For the CDR3, the DNA is TGTGCCAGCAGCCTAGACGGGCGGGGGCCCAAGGGAGAGACCCAGTACTTC. The J gene is TRBJ2-5, the V gene TRBV3-1 (or the pseudogene TRBV3-2); a possible D gene is TRBD2 (7 bases). The CDR3 totals 17 residues. Trimming cost V 4 bases and J 4 bases, with 22 bases left between them. Germline V gene data show CDR1 as LGHDT and CDR2 as YNNKEL (reference sequence).

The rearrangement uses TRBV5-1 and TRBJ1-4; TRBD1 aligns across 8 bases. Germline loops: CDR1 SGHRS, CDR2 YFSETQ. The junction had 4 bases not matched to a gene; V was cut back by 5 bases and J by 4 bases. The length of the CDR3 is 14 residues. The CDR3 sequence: CASSLQGGNEKLFF. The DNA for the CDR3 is TGCGCCAGCAGTCTACAGGGGGGTAATGAAAAACTGTTTTTT.

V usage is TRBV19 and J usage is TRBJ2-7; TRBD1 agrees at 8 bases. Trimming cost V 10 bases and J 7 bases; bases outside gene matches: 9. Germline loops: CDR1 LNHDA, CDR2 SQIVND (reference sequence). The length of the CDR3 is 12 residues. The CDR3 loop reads CANTGTGWEQYF. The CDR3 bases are TGTGCCAATACCGGGACAGGATGGGAGCAGTACTTC.

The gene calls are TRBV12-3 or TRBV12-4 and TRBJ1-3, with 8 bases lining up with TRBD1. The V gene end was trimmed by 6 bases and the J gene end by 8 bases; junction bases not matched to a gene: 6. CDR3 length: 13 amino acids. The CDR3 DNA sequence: TGTGCCAGCAGCTCGACAGGGGCGGACACCATATATTTT. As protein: CASSSTGADTIYF.

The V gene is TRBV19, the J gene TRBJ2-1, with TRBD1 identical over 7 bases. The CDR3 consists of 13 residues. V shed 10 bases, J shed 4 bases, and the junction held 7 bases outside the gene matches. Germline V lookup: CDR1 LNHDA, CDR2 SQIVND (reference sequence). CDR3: CATTGQLYNEQFF. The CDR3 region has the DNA TGTGCCACTACGGGACAGCTATACAATGAGCAGTTCTTC.